Listed below are T cell receptor beta chains from one sample, sequenced in a study of T cell responses to AZD1222 COVID-19 vaccine. Generated by immunoSEQ multiplex PCR, the TCRdb table keeps only in-frame clones and is missing some. The profile shows around 140,000 clones, approximately 93% of them singletons. The starting material was peripheral blood, obtained after recovery from COVID-19. These receptors originate from an adult who had recovered from COVID-19. Each CDR3 is given with its conserved first and last residue. The order of the fields is J gene, D gene, clone size, V gene, CDR3 protein, CDR3 DNA. A D gene is named only where the DNA matches it firmly. Some rows have no size entry. The others give once, few or many, or a class for an expanded clone.

>TRBJ2-7|TRBD2|.|TRBV3-1/TRBV3-2
CASSRAGGPYSEQYF
TGTGCCAGCAGTAGGGCGGGAGGGCCGTATAGCGAGCAGTACTTC
>TRBJ2-5|TRBD1|.|TRBV7-9
CASSGRKGITGGLETQYF
TGTGCCAGCAGTGGGAGAAAGGGTATTACAGGGGGCTTGGAGACCCAGTACTTC
>TRBJ2-7|.|.|TRBV19
CASRKVESGSYEQYF
TGTGCCAGTAGAAAGGTTGAAAGCGGTTCCTACGAGCAGTACTTC
>TRBJ2-3|.|.|TRBV5-4
CASSFTVGEDTQYF
TGTGCCAGCAGCTTCACCGTGGGGGAAGATACGCAGTATTTT
>TRBJ2-7|.|.|TRBV4-1
CASSQDSTGIPLYEQYF
TGCGCCAGCAGCCAAGATTCGACAGGAATCCCATTGTACGAGCAGTACTTC
>TRBJ2-3|TRBD2|.|TRBV5-1
CASRGGTSGRWGTDTQYF
TGCGCCAGCAGGGGCGGGACTAGCGGGAGATGGGGCACAGATACGCAGTATTTT
>TRBJ2-3|TRBD2|.|TRBV28
CASARTSGRPDTQYF
TGTGCCAGCGCTCGGACTAGCGGGAGACCCGATACGCAGTATTTT
>TRBJ2-5|TRBD1|.|TRBV20-1
CSASHTGGVLQETQYF
TGCAGTGCTAGTCATACAGGGGGCGTTTTGCAAGAGACCCAGTACTTC
>TRBJ2-2|.|.|TRBV7-2
CASSQLSGNAGPGELFF
TGTGCCAGCAGCCAACTTTCCGGGAACGCAGGACCCGGGGAGCTGTTTTTT
>TRBJ1-5|TRBD1|.|TRBV28
CASSFGQGAGQPQHF
TGTGCCAGCAGTTTTGGGCAGGGGGCAGGTCAGCCCCAGCATTTT
>TRBJ2-2|TRBD1|.|TRBV6-4
CASSPGTGHTGELFF
TGTGCCAGCAGCCCCGGGACAGGGCACACCGGGGAGCTGTTTTTT
>TRBJ1-1|.|.|TRBV7-3
CASSLNSLSRAFF
TGTGCCAGCAGCTTAAATAGTCTGTCAAGGGCTTTCTTT
>TRBJ1-5|TRBD1|.|TRBV7-9
CASSYTRTGGGEAQPQHF
TGTGCCAGCAGTTACACCCGCACAGGGGGCGGTGAGGCTCAGCCCCAGCATTTT
>TRBJ1-1|TRBD1|.|TRBV30
CAWNRDRGTEAFF
TGTGCCTGGAACCGGGACAGGGGAACTGAAGCTTTCTTT
>TRBJ2-1|TRBD2|few|TRBV2
CASSEGREWNEQFF
TGTGCCAGCAGTGAGGGGCGGGAGTGGAATGAGCAGTTCTTC
>TRBJ1-5|.|.|TRBV19
CASSIRGSSQPQHF
TGTGCCAGTAGTATACGAGGGTCTTCTCAGCCCCAGCATTTT
>TRBJ2-6|.|.|TRBV27
CASSLQSLSPGANVLTF
TGTGCCAGCAGTTTACAATCTCTGTCTCCGGGGGCCAACGTCCTGACTTTC
>TRBJ2-3|TRBD1|.|TRBV5-1
CASSSLFPGQGPTDTQYF
TGCGCCAGCAGCTCCCTATTTCCGGGACAGGGGCCCACAGATACGCAGTATTTT
>TRBJ1-2|.|.|TRBV18
CASSPERTYGYTF
TGTGCCAGCTCACCAGAACGGACCTATGGCTACACCTTC
>TRBJ2-4|.|.|TRBV9
CASSAEPIGAANIQYF
TGTGCCAGCAGCGCGGAACCCATAGGGGCGGCGAACATTCAGTACTTC
>TRBJ2-3|TRBD1|.|TRBV28
CASSLRPPGGLGTQYF
TGTGCCAGCAGTTTAAGGCCCCCAGGGGGTCTAGGTACGCAGTATTTT
>TRBJ2-7|TRBD1|.|TRBV7-9
CASSAIQGSYEQYF
TGTGCCAGCAGCGCCATACAGGGGTCCTACGAGCAGTACTTC
>TRBJ1-2|.|.|TRBV28
CASSSTVYGYTF
TGTGCCAGCAGTTCGACAGTATATGGCTACACCTTC
>TRBJ1-6|TRBD1|few|TRBV6-5
CATDRDNSPLHF
TGTGCCACCGACAGGGATAATTCACCCCTCCACTTT
>TRBJ2-1|TRBD1|few|TRBV10-3
CAISDASRTGPYNEQFF
TGTGCCATCAGTGATGCATCCCGGACAGGGCCCTACAATGAGCAGTTCTTC
>TRBJ1-1|.|.|TRBV4-1
CASSQHPGLTEAFF
TGCGCCAGCAGCCAACACCCGGGTTTGACTGAAGCTTTCTTT
>TRBJ2-1|.|once|TRBV28
CASSRDSSSYNEQFF
TGTGCCAGCAGTAGGGACTCGAGCTCCTACAATGAGCAGTTCTTC
>TRBJ1-1|.|.|TRBV12-3/TRBV12-4
CASSLDIVPEAFF
TGTGCCAGCAGTTTGGACATTGTCCCTGAAGCTTTCTTT
>TRBJ1-6|.|.|TRBV4-2
CASSQDQNSFSSPLHF
TGTGCCAGCAGCCAAGATCAGAACAGTTTTTCCTCACCCCTCCACTTT
>TRBJ2-2|TRBD1|.|TRBV27
CASSLTGQGAFWELFF
TGTGCCAGCAGTTTAACGGGACAGGGGGCATTCTGGGAGCTGTTTTTT
>TRBJ1-3|.|.|TRBV19
CASSKEETGNTIYF
TGTGCCAGTAGTAAGGAGGAAACTGGAAACACCATATATTTT
>TRBJ2-7|TRBD1|few|TRBV5-1
CASNRDRGIYEQYF
TGCGCCAGCAACCGAGACAGGGGGATCTACGAGCAGTACTTC
>TRBJ2-5|TRBD2|.|TRBV5-1
CASSLSSGSGETQYF
TGCGCCAGCAGCTTGTCTAGCGGGAGCGGAGAGACCCAGTACTTC